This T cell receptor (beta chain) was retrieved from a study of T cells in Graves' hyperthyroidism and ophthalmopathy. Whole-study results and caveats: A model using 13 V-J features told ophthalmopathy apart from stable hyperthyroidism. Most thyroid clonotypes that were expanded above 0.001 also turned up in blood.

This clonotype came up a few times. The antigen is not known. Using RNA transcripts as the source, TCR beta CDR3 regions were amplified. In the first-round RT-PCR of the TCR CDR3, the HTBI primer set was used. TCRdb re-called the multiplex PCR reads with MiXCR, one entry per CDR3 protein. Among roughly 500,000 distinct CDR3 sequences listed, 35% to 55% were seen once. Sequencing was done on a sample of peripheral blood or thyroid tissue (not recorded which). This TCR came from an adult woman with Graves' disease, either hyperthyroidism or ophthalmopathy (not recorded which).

The DNA for the CDR3 is TGTGCCAGCAGTGAAACGGTGTACCCTAGCAATCAGCCCCAGCATTTT. Its translation is CASSETVYPSNQPQHF. The genes are TRBV2 and TRBJ1-5; no clear D gene. Germline values: CDR1 SNHLY, CDR2 FYNNEI. V shed 2 bases and J shed 0 bases, with 11 bases lying between them. The CDR3 has 16 residues.